This entry lists 7 T cell receptor beta chains sequenced from one sample in a study of prognosis after radiotherapy for stage I lung cancer. Genomic DNA provided the template from which TCR beta CDR3 was amplified by two-round multiplex PCR. Gene-specific TRBV and TRBJ primers were used in PCR round one. TCRdb reanalysed the multiplex PCR reads using MiXCR and keeps one entry per CDR3 protein. The sample shows around 12,000 distinct CDR3 sequences, approximately 40% of them seen only once. Sequenced here: PBMCs, sampled before or after stereotactic body radiation therapy (not recorded which). These receptors all come from a donor over 45 with non-small cell lung cancer.

This clonotype is medium-sized (0.01 to 0.1%) within its sample. The chain couples TRBV6-1 to TRBJ2-2; TRBD1 might be the D (5 bases). The V gene lost 3 bases and the J gene lost 2 bases, with 7 bases spanning the gap. Germline CDR1 and CDR2: MNHNS and SASEGT. The CDR3 is made up of 14 amino acids. This chain's CDR3 is CASSDDSNTGELFF. Written as DNA, the CDR3 is TGTGCCAGCAGTGACGACAGCAACACCGGGGAGCTGTTTTTT.

This clonotype counts as medium-sized. The chain links TRBV7-9 to TRBJ1-2; D gene ambiguous. CDR1 is SEHNR, CDR2 FQNEAQ, per germline (reference sequence). V lost 2 bases and J 4 bases, leaving 11 bases between the germline ends. The CDR3 is 14 residues long. The CDR3 DNA follows: TGTGCCAGCAGCTTACCGGGGTTTGTCTATGGCTACACCTTC. Its protein product is CASSLPGFVYGYTF.

Points on this clonotype: This could be a read error, since a much larger clone is one nucleotide away. This chain joins TRBV28 and TRBJ2-7, with TRBD1 matching over 8 bases. J was trimmed by 6 bases and V by 3 bases; bases with no gene match: 4. Per germline, CDR1 MDHEN and CDR2 SYDVKM. The CDR3 runs 13 residues. Here the CDR3 reads CASSFRGPVEQYF. The CDR3 region has the DNA TGTGCCAGCAGTTTCAGGGGGCCTGTCGAGCAGTACTTC.

In this sample, this clonotype turned up many times. This chain uses TRBV9 with TRBJ2-2; 7 bases are a match to TRBD2. CDR1 is SGDLS, CDR2 YYNGEE, per germline. Losses at the gene ends were 4 bases for V and 1 base for J; bases not matched to a gene: 4. The CDR3 is 15 amino acids. The CDR3: CASSSASGNTGELFF. CDR3 nucleotides: TGTGCCAGCAGCTCGGCTAGCGGGAACACCGGGGAGCTGTTTTTT.

This clonotype was seen at least ten times. A much larger clone differs from this one at a single base, so this may be a read error. The chain recombines TRBV5-1 with TRBJ2-2, with D perhaps given as TRBD1 or TRBD2 (5 bases each). The CDR3 runs to 18 residues. The germline V gene has CDR1 SGHRS and CDR2 YFSETQ. Trimming left V 4 bases short and J 6 bases short, with 25 bases between. The CDR3 nucleotides are TGCGCCAGCAGCGTTGCGCCGCCGGGACGGGGAACCGCCGGGGAGCTGTTTTTT. Protein product: CASSVAPPGRGTAGELFF.

This clonotype came up many times. The V call is TRBV7-2, the J call TRBJ2-7; 8 bases line up with TRBD1. CDR3 length equals 14 residues. The ends lost 2 bases at V and 1 base at J; junction bases unmatched: 1. CDR1 is SGHTA and CDR2 is FQGNSA in the germline V gene. The CDR3 region is CASSLRQGSYEQYF. The CDR3 DNA is TGTGCCAGCAGCTTACGACAGGGGTCCTACGAGCAGTACTTC.

Remarks on this clonotype: A far larger clone is only one base removed, so a read error is likely. The chain recombines TRBV6-9 with TRBJ2-7, with TRBD2 matching 8 bases. The V gene's germline CDR1 is MNHGY and CDR2 SVAAGI. CDR3 length: 16 residues. Trimming took 7 bases from V and 5 from J; bases not matched to a gene: 16. In DNA form, the CDR3 reads TGTGCCAGCATCCCTAGCCTTGGGACTAGGAAAGACGAGCAGTACTTC. Protein: CASIPSLGTRKDEQYF.